This T cell receptor beta chain was recovered during a study of CD4+ T cells in melanoma. From germline, CDR1 is LGHDT and CDR2 YNNKEL (reference sequence). The CDR3 has 15 amino acids. Trimming took 3 bases from V and 4 from J; bases not matched to a gene: 3. Clones were read by immunoSEQ multiplex PCR, and TCRdb kept only the in-frame ones, dropping some. Among 9,500 or so clones listed, about 73% were seen once. The TCR sequence derives from a human donor with melanoma. The chain has TRBV3-1 (or the pseudogene TRBV3-2) and TRBJ1-5; 10 bases are shared with TRBD1. The sample taken for sequencing was cells from a culture (not recorded whether cultured in vitro). CDR3 bases: TGTGCCAGCAGCCAGACAGGGGGCTTGAATCAGCCCCAGCATTTT. The encoded protein is CASSQTGGLNQPQHF.